These 20 T cell receptor beta chains were sequenced from one sample in a study of blood T cell repertoires in COVID-19 (dated by TCRdb to the early 2020s). Libraries were made using the immunoSEQ multiplex PCR assay. The immuneACCESS repertoire file appears here via TCRdb, limited to in-frame rearrangements. These files lack a portion of the clones; in checked studies, under half of the deficit traces to unresolved V genes, and the cause of the others is not known. Present in this sample are approximately 190,000 clones, around 80% of which were seen just once. About 8% of the sample comes from the top ten. Specimen: peripheral blood. These receptors were obtained from a woman aged 60-70 years with COVID-19, enrolled during active disease.

This clone was observed a single time. V and J are TRBV30 and TRBJ2-2; no clear D gene. This CDR3 is built from 15 residues. V was cut by 3 bases and J by 1 base, with 12 bases left in between. CDR1 is GTSNPN, CDR2 SVGIG, per germline (reference sequence). CDR3 sequence (DNA): TGTGCCTGGAGCGAGTACGTGAGGAACACCGGGGAGCTGTTTTTT. Its translation: CAWSEYVRNTGELFF.

This clone was picked up one time. V usage is TRBV6-1 and J usage is TRBJ2-1, with D perhaps matching TRBD1 (7 bases). Germline loops: CDR1 MNHNS, CDR2 SASEGT. Trimming cost V 1 base and J 14 bases, with 15 bases left between them. The CDR3 totals 13 residues. The CDR3 region is CASSEERAGGKFF. As DNA, the CDR3 is TGTGCCAGCAGTGAAGAGCGGGCAGGGGGGAAGTTCTTC.

V is TRBV10-3 and J is TRBJ2-7, with a tentative D call TRBD1 (5 bases). The CDR3 spans 12 residues. Germline CDR1 ENHRY, CDR2 SYGVKD. The germline V and J ends were trimmed by 8 bases and 7 bases, with 15 bases remaining between them. The DNA for the CDR3 is TGTGCCATCCGACAGAATCAACGGGAGCAGTACTTC. Its protein is CAIRQNQREQYF.

The chain carries TRBV6-1 and TRBJ2-1; TRBD2 matches 7 bases. The CDR3 length is 15 residues. In germline, CDR1 is MNHNS, CDR2 SASEGT. Germline trimming cut 3 bases from V and 15 bases from J; bases unmatched to any gene: 17. DNA for the CDR3: TGTGCCAGCAGTGAGGGGGTTTTGAGAGGGACTAATCGGTTCTTC. This codes for CASSEGVLRGTNRFF.

This clone was seen a few times. CDR3 region: CASSPQGADTGELFF. CDR3 bases: TGCGCCAGCAGCCCACAGGGGGCGGACACCGGGGAGCTGTTTTTT. This sequence joins TRBV5-1 and TRBJ2-2, with TRBD1 identical over 9 bases. This CDR3 has 15 amino acids. Trimming removed 4 bases from V and 3 bases from J; junction bases left unmatched: 4. CDR1 is SGHRS and CDR2 is YFSETQ in the germline V gene.

The rearrangement uses TRBV19 and TRBJ2-7; 9 bases line up with TRBD1. The CDR3 length is 15 residues. With 5 bases clipped from V and 5 bases from J, the junction kept 10 bases outside the gene matches. Germline lookup yields CDR1 LNHDA and CDR2 SQIVND (reference sequence). The CDR3 loop reads CASSPDRGGFHEQYF. CDR3 DNA: TGTGCCAGTAGTCCCGACAGGGGGGGATTCCACGAGCAGTACTTC.

The chain links TRBV30 to TRBJ2-3; TRBD2 agrees at 9 bases. Germline CDR1 GTSNPN, CDR2 SVGIG (reference sequence). With 2 bases clipped from V and 5 bases from J, the junction kept 8 bases outside the gene matches. The CDR3 has 15 residues. The CDR3 loop is CAWSWSSGIKDTQYF. CDR3 DNA sequence: TGTGCCTGGAGTTGGTCTAGCGGGATAAAAGATACGCAGTATTTT.

The chain has TRBV3-1 (or the pseudogene TRBV3-2) and TRBJ1-6; D is possibly TRBD1 (6 bases). The CDR3 covers 14 residues. The V end was cut by 4 bases, the J end by 9 bases, with 13 bases between. Germline loops: CDR1 LGHDT, CDR2 YNNKEL (reference sequence). Written as DNA, the CDR3 is TGTGCCAGCAGCCTACAGGGAAGGACTTCACCCCTCCACTTT. Its protein is CASSLQGRTSPLHF.

The V call is TRBV30, the J call TRBJ1-5; the D gene is possibly TRBD1 (5 bases). Germline V gene lookup returns CDR1 GTSNPN and CDR2 SVGIG (reference sequence). Trimming cost V 1 base and J 6 bases, with 10 bases left between them. The CDR3 contains 13 residues. The CDR3 region has the DNA TGTGCCTGGAGTGCAGGGAATGGTCAGCCCCAGCATTTT. Protein: CAWSAGNGQPQHF.

In its sample, this clone was seen a few times. J is TRBJ1-1 and V is TRBV25-1, with 7 positions matching TRBD1. Germline-derived CDR1 and CDR2 are MGHDK and SYGVNS. V dropped 4 bases and J dropped 6; count of bases not matched to a gene: 8. CDR3 size: 14 residues. The CDR3 spells CASSAIGGLSEAFF. DNA of the CDR3: TGTGCCAGCAGTGCCATAGGGGGCTTATCTGAAGCTTTCTTT.

The rearrangement uses TRBV2 and TRBJ2-3, with TRBD2 matching 8 bases. CDR3 length: 14 residues. Losses at the gene ends were 9 bases for V and 2 bases for J; bases not matched to a gene: 7. Germline assignment: CDR1 SNHLY and CDR2 FYNNEI. The CDR3 region has the DNA TGTGCCAGGACGGGGGGGGACTACACAGATACGCAGTATTTT. It translates to CARTGGDYTDTQYF.

The rearrangement uses TRBV7-2 and TRBJ2-1, with D unresolved. Germline values: CDR1 SGHTA, CDR2 FQGNSA. CDR3 length: 11 residues. The V gene lost 10 bases and the J gene lost 9 bases, with 13 bases spanning the gap. The CDR3 sequence is CATSTLSEQFF. The CDR3 DNA is TGTGCCACCTCGACTTTAAGTGAGCAGTTCTTC.

The J gene is TRBJ2-3, the V gene TRBV19; TRBD2 agrees at 9 bases. The CDR3 is 19 residues long. Germline loops: CDR1 LNHDA, CDR2 SQIVND (reference sequence). Trimming removed 5 bases from V and 4 bases from J; junction bases left unmatched: 19. The CDR3 sequence is CASSPKGAHLAGIADTQYF. The CDR3 DNA follows: TGTGCCAGTAGTCCAAAAGGGGCCCACCTAGCGGGGATCGCAGATACGCAGTATTTT.

The chain combines TRBV7-9 with TRBJ1-5; D is unclear. Trimming pared 5 bases from V and 4 bases from J, leaving 18 bases between. The CDR3 is made up of 16 amino acids. The germline CDR1 and CDR2 sequences are SEHNR and FQNEAQ (reference sequence). CDR3 sequence reads: CASSGLEFGLNQPQHF. The CDR3 DNA follows: TGTGCCAGCAGCGGATTAGAATTTGGGCTAAATCAGCCCCAGCATTTT.

This clone was seen a single time. The chain couples TRBV6-4 to TRBJ2-3, with 8 bases fitting TRBD2. Germline V gene sequence: CDR1 MRHNA, CDR2 SNTAGT. The CDR3 is made up of 14 amino acids. V lost 8 bases to trimming and J lost 1 base; unmatched junction nucleotides: 5. The CDR3: CASCSTSGTDTQYF. The CDR3 DNA reads TGTGCCAGCTGCTCGACTAGCGGCACAGATACGCAGTATTTT.

The chain joins TRBV15 to TRBJ1-5; D possibly corresponds to TRBD1 (5 bases). This CDR3 region has 16 residues. Trimming took 0 bases from V and 6 from J, leaving 15 bases between them. The germline CDR1 and CDR2 sequences are LNHNV and YYDKDF (reference sequence). The CDR3 protein is CATSREAPRRGQPQHF. Here the CDR3 DNA reads TGTGCCACCAGCAGAGAGGCCCCCCGGAGGGGTCAGCCCCAGCATTTT.

The chain links TRBV20-1 to TRBJ1-5; TRBD1 might be the D (5 bases). V was pared by 3 bases and J by 2 bases, with 14 bases between. The CDR3 extends over 15 amino acids. Germline CDR1 DFQATT, CDR2 SNEGSKA (reference sequence). CDR3 DNA: TGCAGTGCTAGTTTAGGGGCGGGGGGCAATCAGCCCCAGCATTTT. Amino acid sequence: CSASLGAGGNQPQHF.

The rearrangement joins TRBV28 to TRBJ2-7, with TRBD1 identical over 8 bases. The CDR3 is made up of 13 amino acids. Looked up from germline, CDR1 is MDHEN and CDR2 is SYDVKM. Trimming took 5 bases from V and 4 from J; bases not matched to a gene: 4. DNA of the CDR3: TGTGCCAGCAGTACAGGGGGGCTATACGAGCAGTACGTC. It is translated as CASSTGGLYEQYV.

The chain employs TRBV9 and TRBJ2-1, with D perhaps TRBD2 (5 bases). The CDR3 extends over 17 amino acids. Germline V gene sequence: CDR1 SGDLS, CDR2 YYNGEE. The ends were cut back, 5 bases at V and 9 bases at J, with 27 bases in the middle. DNA for the CDR3: TGTGCCAGCAGTGGGGTGGGAGTTAGGGCCCGCTTGGGTGAGCAGTTCTTC. Amino acids: CASSGVGVRARLGEQFF.

The CDR3 here is CASSFWGGNTIYF. In DNA form, the CDR3 reads TGTGCCAGCAGCTTCTGGGGCGGAAACACCATATATTTT. The V gene is TRBV5-6, the J gene TRBJ1-3, with D perhaps TRBD1 (5 bases). The CDR3 runs to 13 residues. CDR1 and CDR2 (germline): SGHDT, YYEEEE. Trimming cost V 2 bases and J 4 bases, with 7 bases left between them.